These 23 T cell receptor beta chains came from one sample sequenced in a study of shared clonotypes between healthy human individuals. Data came from immunoSEQ multiplex PCR; TCRdb stores just in-frame clones and leaves some out. The table lists millions of clones, about 95% of them singletons. Naive CD8 cells lacked CD45RO, underwent positive selection for CCR7 and left out terminally differentiated effector memory CD45RA+ cells. The sample was naive CD8+ T cells sorted from blood. These receptor sequences come from a man between 18 and 29 years old in good health.

The rearrangement uses TRBV10-3 and TRBJ1-6; D not certain. The germline V gene encodes CDR1 ENHRY and CDR2 SYGVKD. V shed 0 bases and J shed 13 bases, with 13 bases lying between them. The CDR3 has 14 residues. The CDR3 loop reads CAISESGAGAPLHF. The CDR3, as DNA: TGTGCCATCAGTGAGTCGGGAGCCGGAGCCCCCCTCCACTTT.

The chain is built from TRBV28 and TRBJ1-3; the D is unclear. The CDR3 contains 15 residues. Germline V gene data show CDR1 as MDHEN and CDR2 as SYDVKM. With 2 bases removed from V and 2 bases from J, the gap between germline ends came to 10 bases. CDR3 sequence reads: CASSLDVQPGNTIYF. The CDR3 region has the DNA TGTGCCAGCAGTTTAGACGTTCAGCCTGGAAACACCATATATTTT.

The genes are TRBV9 and TRBJ2-5, with D unclear. Germline V gives CDR1 SGDLS, CDR2 YYNGEE. Trimming removed 0 bases at V and 5 bases at J, with 11 bases between. The CDR3 spans 14 residues. For the CDR3, the DNA is TGTGCCAGCAGCGTAGAATGGGGTTTGGAGACCCAGTACTTC. This codes for CASSVEWGLETQYF.

The gene calls are TRBV14 and TRBJ2-1; D tentatively reads TRBD1 or TRBD2 (5 bases each). CDR3 size: 13 residues. Trimming took 4 bases from V and 9 from J, leaving 13 bases between them. Germline-derived CDR1 and CDR2 are SGHDN and FVKESK. Here the CDR3 DNA reads TGTGCCAGCAGCCTGTGGGGACGAAGTGAGCAGTTCTTC. Translation: CASSLWGRSEQFF. The full variable domain, completed using reference TRBV14 and TRBJ2-1, is EAGVTQFPSHSVIEKGQTVTLRCDPISGHDNLYWYRRVMGKEIKFLLHFVKESKQDESGMPNNRFLAERTGGTYSTLKVQPAELEDSGVYFCASSLWGRSEQFFGPGTRLTVL.

The table lists this clone with a count of one. The chain employs TRBV9 and TRBJ2-2; possibly TRBD1 or TRBD2 for D (6 bases each). V gave up 3 bases and J gave up 4 bases, with 19 bases separating them. The CDR3 is made up of 17 amino acids. From germline, CDR1 is SGDLS and CDR2 YYNGEE. The DNA for the CDR3 is TGTGCCAGCAGCGGCCTCCTACGGGGGCACGGCACCGGGGAGCTGTTTTTT. It specifies CASSGLLRGHGTGELFF.

As to this clone: An end of the junction differs from the germline gene, which may be a read error. The V and J genes are TRBV28 and TRBJ2-2; D remains ambiguous. The CDR3 covers 14 residues. The germline V gene has CDR1 MDHEN and CDR2 SYDVKM. The CDR3 protein is CASSLFSNTGELFF. The DNA for the CDR3 is TGTGCCAGCAGCTTATTTTCGAACACCGGGGAGCTGTTTTTT.

V gene TRBV6-5 combines with J gene TRBJ1-5, with D perhaps matching TRBD1 (6 bases). There are 16 residues in the CDR3. Looked up from germline, CDR1 is MNHEY and CDR2 is SVGAGI. Trimming pared 4 bases from V and 2 bases from J, leaving 15 bases between. The CDR3 DNA follows: TGTGCCAGCAGTTCCCTCAGGGACATCCGCAATCAGCCCCAGCATTTT. Its translation: CASSSLRDIRNQPQHF.

Only one count was recorded for this clone. The rearrangement joins TRBV30 to TRBJ2-5; D not resolved. CDR3 size: 13 residues. The germline V gene has CDR1 GTSNPN and CDR2 SVGIG (reference sequence). The V end was cut by 0 bases, the J end by 5 bases, with 10 bases between. For the CDR3, the DNA is TGTGCCTGGAGTGTTTTGGAATGGGAGACCCAGTACTTC. Translation gives CAWSVLEWETQYF.

The chain uses TRBV2 and TRBJ2-5; TRBD2 matches at 14 bases. V shed 6 bases, J shed 4 bases, and the junction held 10 bases outside the gene matches. The germline V gene encodes CDR1 SNHLY and CDR2 FYNNEI. This CDR3 has 17 amino acids. The CDR3 is CASRPQTSGRAGETQYF. The CDR3 DNA is TGTGCCAGCAGACCTCAGACTAGCGGGAGGGCCGGAGAGACCCAGTACTTC.

The chain is built from TRBV7-9 and TRBJ1-1; no clear D. CDR3 length: 13 amino acids. Germline loops: CDR1 SEHNR, CDR2 FQNEAQ (reference sequence). V gave up 2 bases and J gave up 8 bases, with 12 bases separating them. The CDR3 DNA reads as TGTGCCAGCAGCTTAAGTGGGAATTTGGAAGCTTTCTTT. Its protein product is CASSLSGNLEAFF.

The rearrangement uses TRBV19 and TRBJ2-7, with 7 bases lining up with TRBD2. The CDR3 contains 14 residues. Germline V gene data show CDR1 as LNHDA and CDR2 as SQIVND (reference sequence). The junction had 4 bases not matched to a gene; V was cut back by 5 bases and J by 0 bases. CDR3 region: CASSFSSGSYEQYF. The CDR3 DNA follows: TGTGCCAGTAGTTTCTCTAGCGGCTCCTACGAGCAGTACTTC.

This chain links TRBV5-1 with TRBJ1-4; 7 bases are shared with TRBD1. This CDR3 has 16 amino acids. V shed 5 bases, J shed 3 bases, and the junction held 10 bases outside the gene matches. Germline V gene data show CDR1 as SGHRS and CDR2 as YFSETQ. This CDR3 reads CASSHDRDGANEKLFF. Written as DNA, the CDR3 is TGCGCCAGCAGTCACGACAGGGACGGAGCTAATGAAAAACTGTTTTTT.

The V gene is TRBV5-1, the J gene TRBJ1-2; no clear D. Trimming removed 0 bases at V and 1 base at J, with 7 bases between. Germline loops: CDR1 SGHRS, CDR2 YFSETQ. CDR3 length: 14 residues. Here the CDR3 DNA reads TGCGCCAGCAGCTTGGTTTCCGTTAACTATGGCTACACCTTC. This codes for CASSLVSVNYGYTF.

The chain uses TRBV9 and TRBJ2-7, with TRBD1 matching over 7 bases. This CDR3 region has 14 residues. V dropped 3 bases and J dropped 6; count of bases not matched to a gene: 9. From germline, CDR1 is SGDLS and CDR2 YYNGEE. CDR3 bases: TGTGCCAGCAGCGAAACAGGGGAGTGGCGCGAGCAGTACTTC. Translation gives CASSETGEWREQYF.

CDR3 nucleotides: TGTGCCAGCAGTGAAGTTCAGGAACCTAACTATGGCTACACCTTC. Amino acid sequence: CASSEVQEPNYGYTF. The chain employs TRBV2 and TRBJ1-2; D is unclear. Trimming shortened V by 1 base and J by 0 bases, and 9 bases separated the two germline ends. Germline V gives CDR1 SNHLY, CDR2 FYNNEI. This CDR3 spans 15 amino acids.

The chain recombines TRBV25-1 with TRBJ1-5; D unclear. This CDR3 has 13 residues. The V end was cut by 4 bases, the J end by 4 bases, with 8 bases between. The V gene's germline CDR1 is MGHDK and CDR2 SYGVNS. CDR3 loop: CASSGWANQPQHF. CDR3 in DNA: TGTGCCAGCAGTGGGTGGGCAAATCAGCCCCAGCATTTT.

This chain uses TRBV7-2 with TRBJ2-3; 8 nucleotides match TRBD2. The CDR3 spans 16 residues. V trimming: 5 bases; J trimming: 5 bases; junction bases outside the gene matches: 12. Germline V gene data show CDR1 as SGHTA and CDR2 as FQGNSA. In DNA form, the CDR3 reads TGTGCCAGCAGCCTGGGGGCGGGAGGTGTTGGAGATACGCAGTATTTT. Translation: CASSLGAGGVGDTQYF.

The V and J genes are TRBV7-6 and TRBJ2-5, with D maybe TRBD2 (5 bases). CDR3 length: 15 amino acids. The V and J ends lost 1 base and 5 bases respectively, with 14 bases between them. The V gene's germline CDR1 is SGHVS and CDR2 FNYEAQ. The CDR3: CASSLESGMWETQYF. CDR3 sequence (DNA): TGTGCCAGCAGCTTAGAATCGGGGATGTGGGAGACCCAGTACTTC.

The chain links TRBV11-2 to TRBJ2-7; 11 bases map to TRBD2. The germline CDR1 and CDR2 sequences are SGHAT and FQNNGV. The CDR3 spans 16 residues. With V trimmed by 5 bases and J by 1 base, 7 bases remained unmatched. Here the CDR3 DNA reads TGTGCCAGCAGCACACAGGGACTAGCGGCATCCTACGAGCAGTACTTC. Translated, it gives CASSTQGLAASYEQYF.

CDR3 loop: CASSQEETSNEQFF. For the CDR3, the DNA is TGCGCCAGCAGCCAAGAAGAGACAAGCAATGAGCAGTTCTTC. V and J are TRBV4-1 and TRBJ2-1; D call uncertain. The germline V gene encodes CDR1 MGHRA and CDR2 YSYEKL. Between the trimmed V and J ends, which lost 0 bases and 6 bases, there was a span of 9 bases. There are 14 residues in the CDR3.

This clone was counted between two and nine times. This sequence joins TRBV12-1 and TRBJ2-2. TRBV12-1 is assigned pseudogene status. The CDR3 contains 17 residues. The CDR3 reads CASSAFRDGQNTGELFF. DNA of the CDR3: TGTGCCAGCAGCGCCTTCCGGGACGGTCAGAACACCGGGGAGCTGTTTTTT.

The chain uses TRBV5-4 and TRBJ2-3; the D gene could be TRBD1 or TRBD2 (6 bases each). Trimming shortened V by 4 bases and J by 3 bases, and 12 bases separated the two germline ends. The CDR3 loop spans 14 amino acids. The V gene's germline CDR1 is SGHNT and CDR2 YYREEE (reference sequence). This CDR3 reads CASSGGPGTDTQYF. CDR3 nucleotides: TGTGCCAGCAGCGGGGGGCCGGGGACAGATACGCAGTATTTT. The full variable domain, completed using reference TRBV5-4 and TRBJ2-3, is ETGVTQSPTHLIKTRGQQVTLRCSSQSGHNTVSWYQQALGQGPQFIFQYYREEENGRGNFPPRFSGLQFPNYSSELNVNALELDDSALYLCASSGGPGTDTQYFGPGTRLTVL.

The chain recombines TRBV30 with TRBJ2-5, with 7 positions matching TRBD2. Germline assignment: CDR1 GTSNPN and CDR2 SVGIG (reference sequence). The CDR3 contains 14 residues. With V trimmed by 4 bases and J by 0 bases, 5 bases remained unmatched. In DNA form, the CDR3 reads TGTGCCTGGACCAAGCTAGCGGACCAAGAGACCCAGTACTTC. Protein product: CAWTKLADQETQYF.